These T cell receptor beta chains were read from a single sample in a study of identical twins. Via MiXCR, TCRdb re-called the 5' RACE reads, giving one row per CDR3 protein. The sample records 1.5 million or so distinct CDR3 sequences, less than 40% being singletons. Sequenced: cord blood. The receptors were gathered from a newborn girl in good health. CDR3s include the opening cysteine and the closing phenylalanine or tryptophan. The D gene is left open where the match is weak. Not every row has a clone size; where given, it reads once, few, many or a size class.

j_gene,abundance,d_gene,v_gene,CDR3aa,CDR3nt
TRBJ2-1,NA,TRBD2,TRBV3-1,CASSRGLVGSPYNEQFF,TGTGCCAGCAGCCGAGGACTAGTGGGGTCTCCCTACAATGAGCAGTTCTTC
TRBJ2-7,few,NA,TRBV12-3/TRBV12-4,CASSSKDSLGYEQYF,TGTGCCAGCAGTTCAAAAGACAGTCTAGGCTACGAGCAGTACTTC
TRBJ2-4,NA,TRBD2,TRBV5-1,CASSSVSGSGNIQYF,TGCGCCAGCAGTTCCGTCAGCGGGAGTGGAAACATTCAGTACTTC
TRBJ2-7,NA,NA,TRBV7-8,CASSLRESTEQYF,TGTGCCAGCAGCTTACGGGAAAGCACCGAGCAGTACTTC
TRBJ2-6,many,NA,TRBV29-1,CSVEDNSGANVLTF,TGCAGCGTTGAAGACAACTCTGGGGCCAACGTCCTGACTTTC
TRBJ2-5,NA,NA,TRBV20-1,CSARAFWRAMQYF,TGCAGTGCTAGAGCCTTTTGGCGGGCGATGCAGTACTTC
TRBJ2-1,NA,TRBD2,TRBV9,CASGVEMRGASYNEQFF,TGTGCCAGCGGCGTAGAGATGCGGGGGGCGTCCTACAATGAGCAGTTCTTC
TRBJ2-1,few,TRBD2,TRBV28,CASTLRESYNEQFF,TGTGCCAGCACCCTGCGGGAGTCCTACAATGAGCAGTTCTTC
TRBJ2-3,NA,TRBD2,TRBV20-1,CSASRTSGSHTDTQYF,TGCAGTGCTTCGCGGACTAGCGGGAGCCACACAGATACGCAGTATTTT
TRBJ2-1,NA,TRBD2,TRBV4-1,CASSQDRASGSPLYNEQFF,TGCGCCAGCAGCCAAGATAGGGCTAGCGGGAGCCCCCTCTACAATGAGCAGTTCTTC
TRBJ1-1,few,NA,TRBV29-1,CSGRVGGTEAFF,TGCAGCGGGAGGGTTGGGGGCACTGAAGCTTTCTTT
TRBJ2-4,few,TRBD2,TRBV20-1,CSAQLAGVIVKNIQYF,TGCAGTGCCCAACTAGCGGGAGTTATCGTCAAAAACATTCAGTACTTC
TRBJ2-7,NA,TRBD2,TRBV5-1,CASSFWDYHYNEQYF,TGCGCCAGCAGCTTTTGGGACTACCACTACAATGAGCAGTACTTC
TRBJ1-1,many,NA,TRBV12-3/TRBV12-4,CASSLQYTEAFF,TGTGCCAGCAGTTTACAGTACACTGAAGCTTTCTTT
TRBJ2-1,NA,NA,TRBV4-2,CASSQKKGRGAQETQFF,TGTGCCAGCAGCCAAAAGAAAGGAAGGGGGGCCCAAGAGACCCAGTTCTTC
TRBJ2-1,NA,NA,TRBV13,CASSLHRVRSYNEQFF,TGTGCCAGCAGCTTACACCGGGTCCGCTCCTACAATGAGCAGTTCTTC
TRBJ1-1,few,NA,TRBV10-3,CAISSDRNTEAFF,TGTGCCATCAGTTCGGACAGGAACACTGAAGCTTTCTTT
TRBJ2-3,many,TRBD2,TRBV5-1,CASSLELAGSTDTQYF,TGTGCCAGCAGCTTGGAACTAGCGGGAAGCACAGATACGCAGTATTTT
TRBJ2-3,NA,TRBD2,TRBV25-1,CASSEGAGGTQDTQYF,TGTGCCAGCAGTGAGGGAGCGGGAGGGACTCAGGATACGCAGTATTTT
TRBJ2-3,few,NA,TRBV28,CASSLAPGADTQYF,TGTGCCAGCAGTTTAGCCCCGGGGGCAGATACGCAGTATTTT
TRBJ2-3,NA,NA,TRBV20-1,CSAVGRANTDTQYF,TGCAGTGCGGTCGGGCGGGCTAACACAGATACGCAGTATTTT
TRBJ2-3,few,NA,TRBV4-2,CASSQKGGGTDTQYF,TGTGCCAGCAGCCAAAAAGGCGGGGGCACAGATACGCAGTATTTT
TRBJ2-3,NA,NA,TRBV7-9,CASSLGGVQAHTDTQYF,TGTGCCAGCAGCTTAGGCGGGGTACAGGCACACACAGATACGCAGTATTTT
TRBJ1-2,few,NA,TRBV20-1,CSASFRLTNYGYTF,TGCAGTGCTAGCTTTAGGCTTACTAACTATGGCTACACCTTC
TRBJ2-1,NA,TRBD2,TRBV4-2,CASSQGPAGGDNEQFF,TGTGCCAGCAGCCAGGGTCCGGCGGGAGGGGACAATGAGCAGTTCTTC
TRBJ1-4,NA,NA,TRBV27,CASSGGFGEKLFF,TGTGCCAGCAGTGGGGGTTTTGGGGAAAAACTGTTTTTT
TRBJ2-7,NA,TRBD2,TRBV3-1,CASSHPGTSGRRYEQYF,TGTGCCAGCAGCCACCCCGGGACTAGCGGGAGGAGGTACGAGCAGTACTTC
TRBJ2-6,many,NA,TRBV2,CASALGTGANVLTF,TGTGCCAGCGCATTAGGTACGGGGGCCAACGTCCTGACTTTC
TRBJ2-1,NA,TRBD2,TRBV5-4,CASSLVSSGSSSYNEQFF,TGTGCCAGCAGCTTGGTGTCTAGCGGGAGTTCGTCCTACAATGAGCAGTTCTTC
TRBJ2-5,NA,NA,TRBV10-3,CAITRQGGNEQYF,TGTGCCATCACGAGGCAGGGGGGCAATGAGCAGTACTTC
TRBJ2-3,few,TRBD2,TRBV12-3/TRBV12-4,CASSSWLRGGRTDTQYF,TGTGCCAGCAGCTCCTGGTTGCGGGGGGGCCGCACAGATACGCAGTATTTT
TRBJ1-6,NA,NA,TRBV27,CASTAGNSPLHF,TGTGCCAGCACCGCAGGGAATTCACCCCTCCACTTT
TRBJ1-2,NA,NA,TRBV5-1,CASKATGGYTF,TGCGCCAGCAAGGCGACAGGTGGCTACACCTTC
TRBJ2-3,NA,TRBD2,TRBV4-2,CASSQRTSADTQYF,TGTGCCAGCAGCCAAAGGACTAGCGCAGATACGCAGTATTTT
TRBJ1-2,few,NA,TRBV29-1,CSVEAGKRRPSYGYTF,TGCAGCGTTGAAGCGGGGAAGAGGCGTCCTAGCTATGGCTACACCTTC
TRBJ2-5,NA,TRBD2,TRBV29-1,CSVRPPSGSPKSTNEQYF,TGCAGCGTACGTCCGCCTAGCGGGAGCCCTAAATCTACCAATGAGCAGTACTTC
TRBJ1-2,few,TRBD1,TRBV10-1,CASSESDRTGGYGYTF,TGCGCCAGCAGTGAGTCTGATCGGACAGGGGGGTATGGCTACACCTTC
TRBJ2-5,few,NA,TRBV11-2,CASSFPPQLGSQYF,TGTGCCAGCAGCTTTCCCCCGCAACTCGGGTCCCAGTACTTC
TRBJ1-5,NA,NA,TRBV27,CASSFDRNPNQPQHF,TGTGCCAGCAGTTTCGACAGGAACCCTAATCAGCCCCAGCATTTT
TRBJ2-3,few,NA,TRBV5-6,CASSYWGVLGDGTDTQYF,TGTGCCAGCAGCTACTGGGGCGTACTAGGCGATGGCACAGATACGCAGTATTTT
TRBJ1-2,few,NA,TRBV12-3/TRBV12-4,CASSLYKLGYTF,TGTGCCAGCAGTTTATATAAGCTTGGCTACACCTTC
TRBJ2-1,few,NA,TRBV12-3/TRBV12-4,CASSLVSGARYNEQFF,TGTGCCAGCAGTTTAGTTTCGGGGGCGCGATACAATGAGCAGTTCTTC
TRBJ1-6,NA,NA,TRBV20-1,CSARAEGVKLFNSPLHF,TGCAGTGCTAGAGCGGAGGGGGTGAAACTTTTTAATTCACCCCTCCACTTT
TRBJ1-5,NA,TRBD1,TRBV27,CASSPYFDRDNQPQHF,TGTGCCAGCAGTCCCTACTTCGACAGGGATAATCAGCCCCAGCATTTT
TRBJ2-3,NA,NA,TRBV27,CASSLSSAPTDTQYF,TGTGCCAGCAGTTTATCTTCCGCCCCCACAGATACGCAGTATTTT
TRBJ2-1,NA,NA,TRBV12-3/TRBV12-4,CASSLERNYNEQFF,TGTGCCAGCAGTTTAGAGCGGAATTACAATGAGCAGTTCTTC
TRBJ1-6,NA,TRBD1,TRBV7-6,CASSLYPMTGGYKNSPLHF,TGTGCCAGCAGCTTATACCCTATGACAGGGGGCTATAAAAATTCACCCCTCCACTTT
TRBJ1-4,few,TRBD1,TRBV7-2,CASSQTTGAGNEKLFF,TGTGCCAGCAGCCAAACAACAGGGGCCGGCAATGAAAAACTGTTTTTT
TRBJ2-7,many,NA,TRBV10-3,CAIKSAGAYEQYF,TGTGCCATCAAAAGTGCAGGGGCCTACGAGCAGTACTTC
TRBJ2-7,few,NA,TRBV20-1,CSARGAGTPVLYEQYF,TGCAGTGCTAGAGGGGCGGGGACCCCGGTTTTATACGAGCAGTACTTC
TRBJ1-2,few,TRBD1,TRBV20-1,CSARLRSGQGATNYGYTF,TGCAGTGCTAGGCTTCGATCGGGACAGGGGGCGACTAACTATGGCTACACCTTC
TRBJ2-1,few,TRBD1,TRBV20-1,CSASEGQGAYNEQFF,TGCAGTGCTAGCGAGGGACAGGGAGCCTACAATGAGCAGTTCTTC